One sample yielded the 4 T cell receptor beta chains listed below, sequenced in a study of shared clonotypes between healthy human individuals. The protocol was immunoSEQ multiplex PCR, while the TCRdb copy is restricted to in-frame clones and leaves out a portion. The data contain under 2,500,000 clones, approximately 96% of them singletons. The specimen sequenced was naive CD4+ T cells sorted from blood. The subset: CD45RA+ positively selected. Every receptor here comes from a man aged 18 to 30 in good health.

The gene calls are TRBV30 and TRBJ2-6; TRBD2 matches 7 bases. With 5 bases clipped from V and 2 bases from J, the junction kept 15 bases outside the gene matches. There are 18 residues in the CDR3. Germline assignment: CDR1 GTSNPN and CDR2 SVGIG (reference sequence). The CDR3 sequence is CAWDKTKGGPAGANVLTF. DNA for the CDR3: TGTGCCTGGGACAAAACAAAGGGAGGGCCGGCTGGGGCCAACGTCCTGACTTTC. The full variable domain, completed using reference TRBV30 and TRBJ2-6, is SQTIHQWPATLVQPVGSPLSLECTVEGTSNPNLYWYRQAAGRGLQLLFYSVGIGQISSEVPQNLSASRPQDRQFILSSKKLLLSDSGFYLCAWDKTKGGPAGANVLTFGAGSRLTVL.

The chain has TRBV6-6 and TRBJ2-2; TRBD1 matches 7 bases. The germline CDR1 and CDR2 sequences are MNHNY and SVGAGI (reference sequence). The V gene end was trimmed by 8 bases and the J gene end by 0 bases; junction bases not matched to a gene: 3. CDR3 length: 14 amino acids. Here the CDR3 DNA reads TGTGCCAGCGGAAGGGGGCCGAACACCGGGGAGCTGTTTTTT. Translated, it gives CASGRGPNTGELFF.

The chain employs TRBV19 and TRBJ2-1, with 10 bases aligning to TRBD2. Per germline, CDR1 LNHDA and CDR2 SQIVND (reference sequence). J gave up 8 bases and V 6 bases, and 10 bases lay outside the gene matches. This CDR3 comprises 15 residues. CDR3 protein: CASSATGTSVDEQFF. The CDR3 DNA is TGTGCCAGTAGCGCGACCGGGACTAGCGTCGATGAGCAGTTCTTC. Using reference TRBV19 and TRBJ2-1 for the parts outside the CDR3, the full variable domain is DGGITQSPKYLFRKEGQNVTLSCEQNLNHDAMYWYRQDPGQGLRLIYYSQIVNDFQKGDIAEGYSVSREKKESFPLTVTSAQKNPTAFYLCASSATGTSVDEQFFGPGTRLTVL.

V gene TRBV20-1 combines with J gene TRBJ2-4; D is possibly TRBD1 (5 bases). The germline V gene encodes CDR1 DFQATT and CDR2 SNEGSKA (reference sequence). Trimming stripped 6 bases from V and 7 bases from J, with 10 bases between. The CDR3 consists of 11 residues. CDR3 nucleotide sequence: TGCAGTGCGGACATTTTGAACATTCAGTACTTC. Translated, it gives CSADILNIQYF.